What follows are 13 T cell receptor beta chains derived from one specimen sequenced in a study of cytotoxic CD8 clonotypes in ibrutinib-treated CLL. The table came from immunoSEQ multiplex PCR; TCRdb's copy has only in-frame clones and leaves some out. The sample includes some 200,000 clones, roughly 65% seen only once; the top ten take 5.5% to 7%. Sequencing used PBMCs, obtained after 12 months of ibrutinib treatment. Receptor source: a human donor with chronic lymphocytic leukemia.

V and J are TRBV2 and TRBJ1-2; D ambiguous. Trimming stripped 7 bases from V and 2 bases from J, with 8 bases between. Germline V gene lookup returns CDR1 SNHLY and CDR2 FYNNEI. This CDR3 spans 12 amino acids. The CDR3 protein is CASIRRNYGYTF. DNA for the CDR3: TGTGCCAGCATTAGACGCAACTATGGCTACACCTTC. The full variable domain, with the rest looked up from reference TRBV2 and TRBJ1-2, is EPEVTQTPSHQVTQMGQEVILRCVPISNHLYFYWYRQILGQKVEFLVSFYNNEISEKSEIFDDQFSVERPDGSNFTLKIRSTKLEDSAMYFCASIRRNYGYTFGSGTRLTVV.

This clone was observed a few times. This rearrangement joins TRBV11-2 to TRBJ1-5; D may be TRBD1 (5 bases). Between the trimmed V and J ends, which lost 4 bases and 5 bases, there was a span of 12 bases. The CDR3 has 14 residues. Germline loops: CDR1 SGHAT, CDR2 FQNNGV. In DNA form, the CDR3 reads TGTGCCAGCAGCTCCACAGGCGGCTATCAGCCCCAGCATTTT. Encoded protein: CASSSTGGYQPQHF.

The chain joins TRBV11-2 to TRBJ1-2, with no clear D. Per germline, CDR1 SGHAT and CDR2 FQNNGV. The CDR3 runs 13 residues. The V end was cut by 5 bases, the J end by 5 bases, with 12 bases between. The CDR3 loop is CASSPTGDYGYTF. The DNA of the CDR3 is TGTGCCAGCAGCCCAACTGGGGATTATGGCTACACCTTC.

This chain connects TRBV6-1 to TRBJ2-3; 9 bases line up with TRBD2. The CDR3 length is 15 residues. Germline V gene data show CDR1 as MNHNS and CDR2 as SASEGT. Trimming cost V 3 bases and J 3 bases; bases outside gene matches: 4. The CDR3 loop is CASSDTLAGTDTQYF. The DNA for the CDR3 is TGTGCCAGCAGTGACACACTAGCGGGTACAGATACGCAGTATTTT.

This chain uses TRBV9 with TRBJ2-3, with 7 positions matching TRBD2. Germline lookup yields CDR1 SGDLS and CDR2 YYNGEE. The trim removed 4 bases at V and 0 bases at J, leaving 8 bases unmatched. CDR3 length: 16 residues. The CDR3 is CASSQASGSSTDTQYF. CDR3 DNA: TGTGCCAGCAGCCAGGCTAGCGGAAGCAGCACAGATACGCAGTATTTT.

Here the CDR3 reads CASSPRTVREEAFF. In DNA form, the CDR3 reads TGTGCCAGCAGCCCCCGGACAGTAAGAGAAGAAGCTTTCTTT. This sequence joins TRBV7-2 and TRBJ1-1; D is possibly TRBD1 (6 bases). This CDR3 is built from 14 residues. Germline V gene sequence: CDR1 SGHTA, CDR2 FQGNSA. V lost 5 bases and J lost 8, with 18 bases in between.

The chain has TRBV29-1 and TRBJ1-4; D uncertain. The CDR3 sequence is 13 residues long. Germline V gene sequence: CDR1 SQVTM, CDR2 ANQGSEA. Trimming took 3 bases from V and 10 from J, leaving 15 bases between them. Written as DNA, the CDR3 is TGCAGCGTTGATTTCTATAATCGGGGAAAACTGTTTTTT. This gives the protein CSVDFYNRGKLFF.

The V call is TRBV30, the J call TRBJ2-3; 7 bases agree with TRBD1. The ends lost 0 bases at V and 2 bases at J; junction bases unmatched: 8. CDR3 size: 16 residues. Germline CDR1 GTSNPN, CDR2 SVGIG (reference sequence). CDR3 region: CAWSVPGQYPTDTQYF. The CDR3 coding sequence is TGTGCCTGGAGTGTACCGGGACAGTATCCCACAGATACGCAGTATTTT.

This clone was recorded only once. The CDR3 sequence is CTSSRPGVRETQYF. The CDR3 bases are TGCACCAGCAGCCGCCCTGGGGTACGAGAGACCCAGTACTTC. The chain uses TRBV1 and TRBJ2-5. TRBV1 is marked as a pseudogene. This CDR3 has 14 residues.

The V gene is TRBV5-1, the J gene TRBJ2-2, with TRBD2 matching over 12 bases. Trimming at V came to 4 bases and at J to 7 bases, leaving 8 bases not matched to a gene. Germline values: CDR1 SGHRS, CDR2 YFSETQ. This CDR3 contains 16 residues. The DNA of the CDR3 is TGCGCCAGCAGCCCACCTAGCGGGGGGGCTGGCGGGGAGCTGTTTTTT. Amino acid sequence: CASSPPSGGAGGELFF.

The chain combines TRBV5-1 with TRBJ2-1, with D perhaps matching TRBD1 (6 bases). There are 16 residues in the CDR3. V gave up 0 bases and J gave up 2 bases, with 12 bases separating them. The V gene's germline CDR1 is SGHRS and CDR2 YFSETQ. CDR3 in DNA: TGCGCCAGCAGCTTGGGGGGGACAAGGCCCTACAATGAGCAGTTCTTC. This translates into CASSLGGTRPYNEQFF.

This chain joins TRBV15 and TRBJ2-5, with D perhaps matching TRBD1 (5 bases). The CDR3 has 15 amino acids. Looked up from germline, CDR1 is LNHNV and CDR2 is YYDKDF (reference sequence). V lost 0 bases and J 2 bases, leaving 10 bases between the germline ends. The DNA of the CDR3 is TGTGCCACCAGCAGAGATCGGACAAATCAAGAGACCCAGTACTTC. Translating it yields CATSRDRTNQETQYF. Full variable domain (outside the CDR3, taken from reference TRBV15 and TRBJ2-5): DAMVIQNPRYQVTQFGKPVTLSCSQTLNHNVMYWYQQKSSQAPKLLFHYYDKDFNNEADTPDNFQSRRPNTSFCFLDIRSPGLGDTAMYLCATSRDRTNQETQYFGPGTRLLVL.

V usage is TRBV7-8 and J usage is TRBJ2-7; D may be TRBD1 (6 bases). This CDR3 is built from 16 residues. V shed 0 bases and J shed 4 bases, with 16 bases lying between them. Looked up from germline, CDR1 is SGHVS and CDR2 is FQNEAQ. The CDR3, as DNA: TGTGCCAGCAGCTTAGCGCGGGCAGGGGAAGTGTACGAGCAGTACTTC. Translating gives CASSLARAGEVYEQYF. Variable domain in full (rest from reference TRBV7-8 and TRBJ2-7): GAGVSQSPRYKVAKRGQDVALRCDPISGHVSLFWYQQALGQGPEFLTYFQNEAQLDKSGLPSDRFFAERPEGSVSTLKIQRTQQEDSAVYLCASSLARAGEVYEQYFGPGTRLTVT.